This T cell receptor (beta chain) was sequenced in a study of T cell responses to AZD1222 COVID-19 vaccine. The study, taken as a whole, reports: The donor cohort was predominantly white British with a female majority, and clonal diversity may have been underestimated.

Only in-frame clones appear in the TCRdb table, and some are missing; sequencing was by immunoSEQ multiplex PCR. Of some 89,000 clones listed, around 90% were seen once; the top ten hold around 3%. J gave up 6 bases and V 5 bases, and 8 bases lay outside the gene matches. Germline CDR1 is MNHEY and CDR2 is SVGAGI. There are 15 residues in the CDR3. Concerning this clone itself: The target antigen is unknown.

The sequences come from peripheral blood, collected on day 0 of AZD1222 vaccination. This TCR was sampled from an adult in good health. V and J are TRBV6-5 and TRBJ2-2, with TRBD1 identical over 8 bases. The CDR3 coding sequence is TGTGCCAGCAGTATCGACAGGGGAATGTCCGGGGAGCTGTTTTTT. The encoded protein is CASSIDRGMSGELFF.